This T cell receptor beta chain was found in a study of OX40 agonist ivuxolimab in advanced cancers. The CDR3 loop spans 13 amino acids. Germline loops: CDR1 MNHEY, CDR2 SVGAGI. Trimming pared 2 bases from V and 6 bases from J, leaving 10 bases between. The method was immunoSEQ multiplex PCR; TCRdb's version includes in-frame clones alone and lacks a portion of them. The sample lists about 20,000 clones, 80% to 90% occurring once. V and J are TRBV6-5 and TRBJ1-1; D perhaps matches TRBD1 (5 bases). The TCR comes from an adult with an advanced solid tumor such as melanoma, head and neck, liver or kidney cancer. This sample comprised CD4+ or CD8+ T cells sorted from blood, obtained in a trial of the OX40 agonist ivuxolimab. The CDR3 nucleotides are TGTGCCAGCAGTTACGGGGGTGGGTCTGAAGCTTTCTTT. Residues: CASSYGGGSEAFF.